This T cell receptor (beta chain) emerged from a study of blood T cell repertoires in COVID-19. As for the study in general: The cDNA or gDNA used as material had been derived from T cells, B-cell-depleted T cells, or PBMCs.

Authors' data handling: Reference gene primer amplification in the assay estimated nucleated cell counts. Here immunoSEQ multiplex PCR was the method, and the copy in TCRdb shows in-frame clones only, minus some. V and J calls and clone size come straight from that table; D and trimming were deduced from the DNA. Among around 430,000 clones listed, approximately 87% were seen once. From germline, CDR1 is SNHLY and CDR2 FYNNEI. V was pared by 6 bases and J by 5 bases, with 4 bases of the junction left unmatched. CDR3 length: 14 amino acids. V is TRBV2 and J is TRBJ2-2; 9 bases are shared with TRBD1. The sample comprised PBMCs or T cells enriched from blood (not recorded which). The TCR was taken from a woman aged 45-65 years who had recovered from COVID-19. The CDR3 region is CASRGQGLTGELFF. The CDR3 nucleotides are TGTGCCAGCAGGGGACAGGGTCTGACCGGGGAGCTGTTTTTT.